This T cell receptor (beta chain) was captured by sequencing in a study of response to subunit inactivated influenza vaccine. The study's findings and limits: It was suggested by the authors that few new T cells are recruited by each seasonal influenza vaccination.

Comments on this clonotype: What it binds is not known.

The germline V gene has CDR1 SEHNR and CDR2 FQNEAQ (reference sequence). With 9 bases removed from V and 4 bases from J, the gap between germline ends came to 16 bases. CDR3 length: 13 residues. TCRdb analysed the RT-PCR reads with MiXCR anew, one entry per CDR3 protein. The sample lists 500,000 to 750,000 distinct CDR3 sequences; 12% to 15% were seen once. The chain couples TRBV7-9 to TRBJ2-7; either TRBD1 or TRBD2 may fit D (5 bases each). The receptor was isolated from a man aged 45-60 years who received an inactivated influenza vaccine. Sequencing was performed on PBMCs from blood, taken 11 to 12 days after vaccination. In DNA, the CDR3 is TGTGCCAGTGAGGGGCTGAATGGGTACGAGCAGTACTTC. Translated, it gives CASEGLNGYEQYF.